What follows is one T cell receptor beta chain and its context. Its antigen is as yet unknown. Between the trimmed V and J ends, which lost 4 bases and 5 bases, there was a span of 10 bases. The CDR3 has 14 amino acids. Per germline, CDR1 SGHRS and CDR2 YFSETQ. The sample originates from a study of T cell responses to AZD1222 COVID-19 vaccine. Regarding the study as a whole: It should be noted that donors were predominantly white British and more often female, and clonal diversity was possibly underestimated. Seropositive status at baseline applied to only five to seven AZD1222 recipients. Within unmutated variant regions lay the reported targets of nearly half of spike-specific TCRs.

Measured with immunoSEQ multiplex PCR; TCRdb has only the in-frame clones, and not every one. The sample carries about 140,000 clones, just under 95% recorded once. Here the sequenced sample was peripheral blood, taken after recovery from COVID-19. The clonotype was recovered from an adult who had recovered from COVID-19. The chain joins TRBV5-1 to TRBJ1-6, with unresolved D. The CDR3 coding sequence is TGCGCCAGCAGCACCCTGGCGGATAATTCACCCCTCCACTTT. As protein: CASSTLADNSPLHF.